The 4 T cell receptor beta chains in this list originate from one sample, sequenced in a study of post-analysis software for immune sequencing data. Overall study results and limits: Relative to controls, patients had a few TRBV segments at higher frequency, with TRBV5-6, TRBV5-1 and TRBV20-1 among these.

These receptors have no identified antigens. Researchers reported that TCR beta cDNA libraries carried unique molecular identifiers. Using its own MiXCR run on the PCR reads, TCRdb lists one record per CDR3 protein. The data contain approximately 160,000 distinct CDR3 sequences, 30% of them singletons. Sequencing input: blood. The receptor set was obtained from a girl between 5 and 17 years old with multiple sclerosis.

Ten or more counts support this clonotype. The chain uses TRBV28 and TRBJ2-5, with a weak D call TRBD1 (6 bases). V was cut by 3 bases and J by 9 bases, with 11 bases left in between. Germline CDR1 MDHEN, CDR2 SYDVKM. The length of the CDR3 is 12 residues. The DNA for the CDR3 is TGTGCCAGCAGTTTGGACAGAAAGTCCCAGTACTTC. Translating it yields CASSLDRKSQYF.

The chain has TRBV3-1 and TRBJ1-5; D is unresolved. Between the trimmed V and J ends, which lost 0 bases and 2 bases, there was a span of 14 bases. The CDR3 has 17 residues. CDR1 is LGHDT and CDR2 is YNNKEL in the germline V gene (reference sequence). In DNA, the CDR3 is TGTGCCAGCAGCCAAGATCTAAGCGGAGAGGGCAATCAGCCCCAGCATTTT. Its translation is CASSQDLSGEGNQPQHF. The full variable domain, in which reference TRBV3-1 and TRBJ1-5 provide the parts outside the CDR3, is DTAVSQTPKYLVTQMGNDKSIKCEQNLGHDTMYWYKQDSKKFLKIMFSYNNKELIINETVPNRFSPKSPDKAHLNLHINSLELGDSAVYFCASSQDLSGEGNQPQHFGDGTRLSIL.

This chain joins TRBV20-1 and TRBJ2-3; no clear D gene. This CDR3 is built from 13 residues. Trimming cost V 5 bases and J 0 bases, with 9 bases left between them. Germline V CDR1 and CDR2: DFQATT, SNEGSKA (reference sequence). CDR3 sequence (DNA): TGCAGTGCTCGACCCCCGAGCACAGATACGCAGTATTTT. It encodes CSARPPSTDTQYF.

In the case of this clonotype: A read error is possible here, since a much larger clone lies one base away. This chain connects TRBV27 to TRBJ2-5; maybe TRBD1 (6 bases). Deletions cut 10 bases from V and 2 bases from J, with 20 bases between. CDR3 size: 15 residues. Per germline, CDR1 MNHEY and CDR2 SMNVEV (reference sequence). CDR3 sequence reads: CANTLSGTLQETQYF. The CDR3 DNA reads TGTGCCAACACGCTATCCGGGACACTTCAAGAGACCCAGTACTTC.